These T cell receptor beta chains were read from a single sample in a study of T cells after yellow fever vaccination. One entry per CDR3 protein, called by TCRdb with MiXCR from the 5' RACE reads. In the table there are some 29,000 distinct CDR3 sequences, about 5% of which are singletons. The sequences come from CD8+ T cells sorted from PBMCs, collected 10 days after the yellow fever booster vaccination. These receptors were obtained from a man between 25 and 39 years old who received the YFV17D yellow fever vaccine. Both conserved end residues are part of each CDR3. The D gene is left open where the match is weak. Only part of the rows carry a size: once, few, many, or a class if the clone is expanded.

TRBD2 TRBJ2-1 many TRBV5-1 TGCGCCAGCAGCTTGGAAGCGGGAGGGGTAATTGAGCAGTTCTTC CASSLEAGGVIEQFF
TRBD2 TRBJ2-2 many TRBV27 TGTGCCAGCAGCGTGCGGGGGGGGACCGGGGAGCTGTTTTTT CASSVRGGTGELFF
NA TRBJ2-1 many TRBV4-3 TGCGCCAGCAGGAGGACCTCGAGTAAGAATGAGCAGTTCTTC CASRRTSSKNEQFF
TRBD2 TRBJ2-3 many TRBV13 TGTGCCAGCAGCTCACAACCCTCCGCTAGCGGGGGATTTCGGTATTTT CASSSQPSASGGFRYF
NA TRBJ2-7 many TRBV14 TGTGCCAGCAGTTACCGGGACAACTCATTCTACGAGCAGTACTTC CASSYRDNSFYEQYF
TRBD2 TRBJ2-1 NA TRBV7-8 TGTGCCAGCACCTCTCGGGAGGCCCGTGGCAATGAGCAGTTCTTC CASTSREARGNEQFF
NA TRBJ2-1 NA TRBV7-9 TGTGCCAGCAGCGGGCGACTAGGGGGGAGGGACCATGAGCAGTTCTTC CASSGRLGGRDHEQFF
TRBD2 TRBJ2-7 many TRBV9 TGTGCCAGCGGGCCGGGAGGCGGTTACGAGCAGTACTTC CASGPGGGYEQYF
TRBD1 TRBJ2-7 many TRBV5-1 TGCGCCAGCAGCTTGCGTACCGGGACAGGGGTCAACGAGCAGTACTTC CASSLRTGTGVNEQYF
TRBD1 TRBJ2-7 many TRBV9 TGTGCCAGCAGCCCCCCCGGACAGGGTTACGAGCAGTACTTC CASSPPGQGYEQYF
NA TRBJ2-1 many TRBV7-9 TGTGCCAGCAGCTCTCCGGAGCGGGTCTCCTACAATGAGCAGTTCTTC CASSSPERVSYNEQFF
NA TRBJ2-3 many TRBV7-7 TGTGCCAGCAGCTTAGCTAGCACAGATACGCAGTATTTT CASSLASTDTQYF
NA TRBJ2-7 many TRBV14 TGTGCCAGCAGCCAAGATGGTGGGGGCTTGGAGCAGTACTTC CASSQDGGGLEQYF
NA TRBJ1-5 many TRBV5-5 TGTGCCAGCAGCGCGGGGGTGCAGGGTGGAATCGCAGGTCAGCCCCAGCATTTT CASSAGVQGGIAGQPQHF
TRBD1 TRBJ1-1 many TRBV27 TGTGCCAGCAGTACATGGGACAGGGTGACTGAAGCTTTCTTT CASSTWDRVTEAFF
NA TRBJ2-5 NA TRBV9 TGTGCCAGCAGCCCCTTGCGGGACACGAGGGAGACCCAGTACTTC CASSPLRDTRETQYF
TRBD2 TRBJ2-2 many TRBV2 TGTGCCAGCAACGACCCCCGACTAGCGGGAACGAACACCGGGGAGCTGTTTTTT CASNDPRLAGTNTGELFF
TRBD1 TRBJ2-7 NA TRBV6-5 TGTGCCAGCAATACCGGGACAGGGGTCGACGAGCAGTACTTC CASNTGTGVDEQYF
NA TRBJ2-7 many TRBV30 TGTGCCTGGGGGGACGTACCCTCCTACGAGCAGTACTTC CAWGDVPSYEQYF
NA TRBJ1-1 NA TRBV7-2 TGTGCCAGCAGCTCCCGGGCGCGTAGGACTGAAGCTTTCTTT CASSSRARRTEAFF
NA TRBJ2-1 NA TRBV5-4 TGTGCCAGCAGCTTGGCCGGTTCGCTGAGGGAGCAGTTCTTC CASSLAGSLREQFF
NA TRBJ2-3 many TRBV20-1 TGCAGTGCTGACGACCCGTATTTT CSADDPYF
TRBD2 TRBJ2-2 many TRBV5-1 TGCGCCAGCAGCCCTAGCGGGAGTTCGGGCGGGGAGCTGTTTTTT CASSPSGSSGGELFF
NA TRBJ2-7 many TRBV20-1 TGCAGTGCTAGATCCGGGGCCGACTACGAGCAGTACTTC CSARSGADYEQYF
NA TRBJ2-5 NA TRBV20-1 TGCTGTGCTAGATCCACGATAGGGACTCCCCTAGAGACCCAGTACTTC CCARSTIGTPLETQYF
NA TRBJ2-3 many TRBV25-1 TGTGCCAGCAGTGAATATTTTGGCGGGAACACAGATACGCAGTATTTT CASSEYFGGNTDTQYF
TRBD2 TRBJ2-1 many TRBV7-9 TGTGCCAGCAGCTCCTCCAGCGGGAGTGACTACAATGAGCAGTTCTTC CASSSSSGSDYNEQFF
TRBD2 TRBJ2-1 many TRBV5-4 TGTGCCAGCAGCTCCGGACTAGCGTGGAATGAGCAGTTCTTC CASSSGLAWNEQFF